What follows is one T cell receptor (beta chain) and its context. The CDR3 runs to 12 residues. V shed 7 bases and J shed 7 bases, with 17 bases lying between them. From germline, CDR1 is SQVTM and CDR2 ANQGSEA. Arm-PCR of CDR3 regions and iRepertoire HTBI primers were the basis on which TCR beta libraries were built. TCRdb itself ran the multiplex PCR reads through MiXCR, one entry per CDR3 protein. Of about 210,000 distinct CDR3 sequences listed, less than 20% are singletons. Time point specified: newly diagnosed GD, antithyroid drugs for less than 3 months. The TCR library used RNA extracted from PBMCs. This record comes from a study of regulatory T cells in long-lasting Graves disease. This same sample was also taken into another study, of T cells in Graves' hyperthyroidism and ophthalmopathy.

The sequencing here drew on peripheral blood mononuclear cells (PBMCs), taken at new diagnosis, from a patient treated with antithyroid drugs. V is TRBV29-1 and J is TRBJ2-7, with D tentatively TRBD2 (6 bases). This receptor was obtained from a woman between 25 and 40 years old with Graves disease. The CDR3 region is CSAVEGSGEQYF. The CDR3 region has the DNA TGCAGCGCCGTGGAGGGGTCAGGAGAGCAGTACTTC.